These 8 T cell receptor beta chains originate from one sample sequenced in a study of blood T cell repertoires in COVID-19. The data were produced by immunoSEQ multiplex PCR, yet TCRdb's version contains in-frame clones alone and is incomplete. In the table there are 300,000 to 400,000 clones, about 85% of which are singletons. The material sequenced was PBMCs or T cells enriched from blood (not recorded which). The receptor source for this set is a woman in her twenties or thirties who had been exposed to COVID-19.

The gene calls are TRBV4-3 and TRBJ1-3; D is unresolved. CDR1 and CDR2 (germline): LGHNA, YSLEER. V was shortened by 0 bases and J by 4 bases, with 10 bases between the two germline ends. The CDR3 covers 15 residues. The CDR3 DNA reads as TGCGCCAGCAGCCAAGACAGTCCAAGAGGAAACACCATATATTTT. Amino acids: CASSQDSPRGNTIYF.

The chain combines TRBV24-1 with TRBJ1-5; 8 bases line up with TRBD1. Trimming cost V 5 bases and J 5 bases; bases outside gene matches: 4. CDR1 KGHDR and CDR2 SFDVKD come from the germline V gene. The CDR3 extends over 14 amino acids. The CDR3 DNA follows: TGTGCCACCAGTGTACAGGGGGTGGATCAGCCCCAGCATTTT. Amino acid sequence: CATSVQGVDQPQHF.

The V and J genes are TRBV11-3 and TRBJ2-5, with D possibly being TRBD2 (7 bases). With 3 bases removed from V and 5 bases from J, the gap between germline ends came to 22 bases. The CDR3 loop spans 17 amino acids. Per the germline V gene, CDR1 is SGHNT and CDR2 is YENEEA. In DNA form, the CDR3 reads TGTGCCAGCAGCTTGCGAGAACGCGGGGGCTTTTGCGAGACCCAGTACTTC. It translates to CASSLRERGGFCETQYF.

CDR3 bases: TGTGCCAGCAGCTTACTAGCGGGGGGGTTGGGCACAGATACGCAGTATTTT. Its translation is CASSLLAGGLGTDTQYF. This chain connects TRBV7-9 to TRBJ2-3; 12 bases align to TRBD2. Germline V gene sequence: CDR1 SEHNR, CDR2 FQNEAQ (reference sequence). The length of the CDR3 is 17 residues. J was trimmed by 1 base and V by 2 bases; bases with no gene match: 4.

The rearrangement joins TRBV4-1 to TRBJ1-1; D is ambiguous. Trimming took 1 base from V and 0 from J, leaving 21 bases between them. The germline V gene encodes CDR1 MGHRA and CDR2 YSYEKL. The CDR3 is 19 residues long. As DNA, the CDR3 is TGCGCCAGCAGCCAAGTTTTGGGCGCCGCCAGGACTATGAACACTGAAGCTTTCTTT. Translating gives CASSQVLGAARTMNTEAFF.

The chain links TRBV4-3 to TRBJ2-6; D call uncertain. The CDR3 totals 16 residues. The V and J ends lost 0 bases and 4 bases respectively, with 10 bases between them. The germline V gene has CDR1 LGHNA and CDR2 YSLEER. As DNA, the CDR3 is TGCGCCAGCAGCCAAGATCGCGGAGTGGGGGCCAACGTCCTGACTTTC. Translating gives CASSQDRGVGANVLTF.

V usage is TRBV5-1 and J usage is TRBJ1-1, with 9 bases matching TRBD1. The CDR3 is 14 amino acids. The J segment lost 6 bases and the V segment lost 4 bases, leaving 7 bases of the junction unmatched. The V gene's germline CDR1 is SGHRS and CDR2 YFSETQ. The CDR3 DNA sequence: TGCGCCAGCAGCCAATACAGGGGGCGGGCTGAAGCTTTCTTT. Amino acids: CASSQYRGRAEAFF.

The V gene is TRBV3-1 (or the pseudogene TRBV3-2), the J gene TRBJ1-4; the D gene is possibly TRBD1 (5 bases). The CDR3 is made up of 15 amino acids. Trimming left V 0 bases short and J 8 bases short, with 13 bases between. Germline assignment: CDR1 LGHDT and CDR2 YNNKEL (reference sequence). CDR3 residues: CASSQELQAREKLFF. The DNA of the CDR3 is TGTGCCAGCAGCCAAGAATTACAGGCAAGGGAAAAACTGTTTTTT.